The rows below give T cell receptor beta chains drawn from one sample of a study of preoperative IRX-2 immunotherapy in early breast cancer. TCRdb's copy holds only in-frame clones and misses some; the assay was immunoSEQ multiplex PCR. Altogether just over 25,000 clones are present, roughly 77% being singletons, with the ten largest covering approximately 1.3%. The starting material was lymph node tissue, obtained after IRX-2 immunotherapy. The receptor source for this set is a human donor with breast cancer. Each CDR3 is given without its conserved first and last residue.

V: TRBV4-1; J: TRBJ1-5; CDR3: ASSQDPRGEFAQH
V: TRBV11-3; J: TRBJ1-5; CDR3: ASSLRTGGNQPQH
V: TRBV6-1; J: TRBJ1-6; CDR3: ASSEDRARLNSPLH
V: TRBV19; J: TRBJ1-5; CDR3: ASSLQGARANQPQH
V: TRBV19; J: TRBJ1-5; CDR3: ASSIPDERQPQH
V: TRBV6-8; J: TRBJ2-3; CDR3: ASILRGTASTDTQY
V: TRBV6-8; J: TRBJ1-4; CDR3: ASSYSRLNEKLF
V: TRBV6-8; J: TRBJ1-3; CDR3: ASSRGQGRNTIY
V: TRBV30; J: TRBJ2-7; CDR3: AWSVGQGGTYEQY
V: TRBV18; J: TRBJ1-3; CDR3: ASREQGSSGNTIY
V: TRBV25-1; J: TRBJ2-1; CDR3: ASSPTSGSYNEQF
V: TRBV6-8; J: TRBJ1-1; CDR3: ASRGHPGTEAF
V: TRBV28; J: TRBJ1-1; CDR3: ASSPNLGDSMNTEAF
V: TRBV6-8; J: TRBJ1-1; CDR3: ASSDQPNTEAF
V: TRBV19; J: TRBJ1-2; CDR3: ASSIDRGGGYT
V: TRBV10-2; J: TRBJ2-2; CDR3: ASSDFAGGGTGELF
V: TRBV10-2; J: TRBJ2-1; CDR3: ASTVSGSSYNEQF
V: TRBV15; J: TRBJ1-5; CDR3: ATSRGSGTERGNQPQH
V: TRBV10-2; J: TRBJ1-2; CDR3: ASTIGQSDSYT
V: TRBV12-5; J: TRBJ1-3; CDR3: ASGDRVFVSGNTIY
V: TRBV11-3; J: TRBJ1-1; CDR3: ASSLGRLLNTEAF
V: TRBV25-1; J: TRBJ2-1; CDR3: ASSGTGTGVYNEQF
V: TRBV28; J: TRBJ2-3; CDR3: ATLGTSGGTSTDTQY
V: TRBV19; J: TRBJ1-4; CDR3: ASSAGTGSATNEKLF
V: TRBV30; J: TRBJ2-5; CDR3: AWSPGTSYQETQY
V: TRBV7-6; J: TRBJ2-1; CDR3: ASSPGGGVSYNEQF
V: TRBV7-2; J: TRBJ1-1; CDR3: ASSLRQGPEAF
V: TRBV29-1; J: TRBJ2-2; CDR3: SVVRNTGELF
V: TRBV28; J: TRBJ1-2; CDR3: ASTMDRGRNGYT
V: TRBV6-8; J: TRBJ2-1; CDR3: ASSSRIGEQF
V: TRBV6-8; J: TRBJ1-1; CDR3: AISRTGNTEAF
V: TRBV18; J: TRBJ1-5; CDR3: ASSSAGTHNQPQH
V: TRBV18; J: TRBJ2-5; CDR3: ASSPPSFQETQY
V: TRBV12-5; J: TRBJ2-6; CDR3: ASSRNSGANVLT
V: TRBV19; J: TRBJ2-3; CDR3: ASSPGGNTQY
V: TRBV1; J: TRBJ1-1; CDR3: ASSQVGGSREAF
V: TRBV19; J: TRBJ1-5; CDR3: ASSPHYRGLQPQH
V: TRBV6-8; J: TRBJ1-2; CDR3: ASSYATREGGYT
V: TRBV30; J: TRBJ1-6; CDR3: AWSVQVGISNSPLH
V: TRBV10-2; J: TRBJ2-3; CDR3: ASSERPGGEDTQY
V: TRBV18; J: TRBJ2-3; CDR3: ASSPGLAEDTQY
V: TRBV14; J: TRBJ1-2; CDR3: ASSQDRGGPNYGYT
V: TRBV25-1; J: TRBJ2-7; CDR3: ASRATGSHEQY
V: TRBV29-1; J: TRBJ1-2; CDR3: SVVWDVDYGYT
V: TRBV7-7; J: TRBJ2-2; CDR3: ASSQDNRGENTGELF
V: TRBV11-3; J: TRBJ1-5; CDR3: ASSPGPNSNQPQH